The rows below give T cell receptor beta chains drawn from one sample of a study of T cell changes during pregnancy in multiple sclerosis. TCRdb keeps only in-frame clones here, not all; method: immunoSEQ multiplex PCR. The data show 70,000 to 80,000 clones, roughly nine tenths seen once. Material: peripheral blood, obtained before pregnancy. The receptors originated from a female donor with multiple sclerosis, enrolled in a pregnancy study. CDR3s include the opening cysteine and the closing phenylalanine or tryptophan. A D gene is named only where the DNA matches it firmly. Clone size appears in some rows only: once, few, many, or a class for an expanded clone.

once	TRBV6-4	NA	TRBJ2-7	TGTGCCAGCAGTGTTGTAGCCGCTAGCTCCTACGAGCAGTACTTC	CASSVVAASSYEQYF
NA	TRBV30	NA	TRBJ2-1	TGTGCCTGGAGATCTAGGAATGAGCAGTTCTTC	CAWRSRNEQFF
NA	TRBV6-1	NA	TRBJ2-1	TGTGCCAGCAGTGAAGGCAGCTACAATGAGCAGTTCTTC	CASSEGSYNEQFF
few	TRBV7-2	NA	TRBJ1-3	TGTGCCAGCAGCTTATACGGGGGAAGACGAAACACCATATATTTT	CASSLYGGRRNTIYF
few	TRBV6-5	NA	TRBJ2-2	TGTGCCAGCCGTCCGGGAGTAATTAACACCGGGGAGCTGTTTTTT	CASRPGVINTGELFF
once	TRBV9	TRBD2	TRBJ2-5	TGTGCCAGCAGCATAGCGGGCTCAGGGGAGACCCAGTACTTC	CASSIAGSGETQYF
NA	TRBV29-1	NA	TRBJ1-1	TGCAGCGTAGAAGAGACCGGGATTGAAGCTTTCTTT	CSVEETGIEAFF
few	TRBV30	NA	TRBJ1-5	TGTGCCTGGAGTGCGATACAGGGAGAGGATCAGCCCCAGCATTTT	CAWSAIQGEDQPQHF
NA	TRBV4-3	NA	TRBJ2-1	TGCGCCAGCAGCCCGTGGGCAGGGCACAATGAGCAGTTCTTC	CASSPWAGHNEQFF
NA	TRBV5-1	NA	TRBJ1-1	TGCGCCAGCAGCAGGGTCTTTGGGACACCGGGAAACACTGAAGCTTTCTTT	CASSRVFGTPGNTEAFF
NA	TRBV18	TRBD2	TRBJ2-1	TGTGCCAGCTCACCAGTCCTAGCGGGGAACAATGAGCAGTTCTTC	CASSPVLAGNNEQFF
once	TRBV9	TRBD2	TRBJ2-7	TGTGCCAGCAGCGTAGGGCTAGCGGTCCACTACGAGCAGTACTTC	CASSVGLAVHYEQYF
NA	TRBV6-4	NA	TRBJ2-7	TGTGCCAGCAGTGTAGCTTCGGGTTACTACTACGAGCAGTACTTC	CASSVASGYYYEQYF
once	TRBV7-9	NA	TRBJ1-4	TGTGCCAGCAGCTTAGGGCAGGGAGGCGAAAAACTGTTTTTT	CASSLGQGGEKLFF
NA	TRBV7-2	TRBD1	TRBJ1-1	TGTGCCAGCAGCTTAAAGTGGGACAGAAAGAACACTGAAGCTTTCTTT	CASSLKWDRKNTEAFF
NA	TRBV2	NA	TRBJ1-3	TGTGCCAGCAAGGGGGGGTCCGGAGGTGGAAACACCATATATTTT	CASKGGSGGGNTIYF
NA	TRBV19	TRBD1	TRBJ2-7	TGTGCCAGCCGACGGGACAGCTCCTACGAGCAGTACTTC	CASRRDSSYEQYF
NA	TRBV19	NA	TRBJ1-2	TGTGCCAGTTCACGAGGGACTCACTATGGCTACACCTTC	CASSRGTHYGYTF
NA	TRBV30	TRBD1	TRBJ1-2	TGTGCCTGGAGTGTAAGGCACAGGGGCCTTAGGGGCTACACCTTC	CAWSVRHRGLRGYTF
NA	TRBV9	NA	TRBJ2-3	TGTGCCAGCAGCGTAGACAGGCTCACAGATACGCAGTATTTT	CASSVDRLTDTQYF
NA	TRBV6-6	TRBD1	TRBJ1-1	TGTGCCAGCAGCCTGCAGGGGGCCCAAACTGAAGCTTTCTTT	CASSLQGAQTEAFF
NA	TRBV27	TRBD1	TRBJ2-7	TGTGCCAGCGGCGATTACGGGACAGGGATCTCCGAGCAGTACTTC	CASGDYGTGISEQYF
few	TRBV6-4	NA	TRBJ2-2	TGTGCCAGCAGCCCCGGGGGTCTTCACACCGGGGAGCTGTTTTTT	CASSPGGLHTGELFF
NA	TRBV7-6	TRBD1	TRBJ1-2	TGTGCCAGCAGCCCCGGGACAGCCTTGAGAGGCTACACCTTC	CASSPGTALRGYTF
NA	TRBV28	NA	TRBJ2-7	TGTGCCAGCAGAACCTCCGGGATAAACTCCTACGAGCAGTACTTC	CASRTSGINSYEQYF
NA	TRBV6-5	TRBD1	TRBJ1-5	TGTGCCAGCAGTTCCACGGGACAGGCTAATCAGCCCCAGCATTTT	CASSSTGQANQPQHF
once	TRBV30	TRBD1	TRBJ1-6	TGTGCCTGGAAGACCGGGACAGGCGGTTCACCCCTCCACTTT	CAWKTGTGGSPLHF
NA	TRBV5-1	NA	TRBJ1-4	TGCGCCAGCAGCTCAGGGGTATCTAATGAAAAACTGTTTTTT	CASSSGVSNEKLFF
NA	TRBV10-3	NA	TRBJ2-1	TGTGCCACCGACAGACAGCTTGGGGACAATGAGCAGTTCTTC	CATDRQLGDNEQFF
NA	TRBV7-9	TRBD1	TRBJ1-5	TGTGCCAGCAGCTTTGACAGGGGTAGTCAGCCCCAGCATTTT	CASSFDRGSQPQHF
NA	TRBV19	NA	TRBJ2-7	TGTGCCAGTAGTCCCTTAATATTCTACTACGAGCAGTACTTC	CASSPLIFYYEQYF
NA	TRBV6-6	TRBD1	TRBJ1-1	TGTGCCAGCAGTTTCGCAGGGGGCACTGAAGCTTTCTTT	CASSFAGGTEAFF
NA	TRBV10-3	TRBD1	TRBJ1-1	TGTGCCATCAGTGATTCATACAGGGGTAGCACTGAAGCTTTCTTT	CAISDSYRGSTEAFF
NA	TRBV28	TRBD1	TRBJ2-7	TGTGCCAGCGGTGAGGTCGGGACAGGGAACCACGAGCAGTACTTC	CASGEVGTGNHEQYF
NA	TRBV2	NA	TRBJ2-7	TGTGCCAGCAGTGATCCGGGAGCGGCCTACGAGCAGTACTTC	CASSDPGAAYEQYF
NA	TRBV19	TRBD2	TRBJ2-3	TGTGCCAGCTCCTGGGGACTAGCTAGCACAGATACGCAGTATTTT	CASSWGLASTDTQYF
NA	TRBV19	TRBD1	TRBJ1-2	TGTGCCAGTAGTGTAACAGGGGTTCTGCAATATGGCTACACCTTC	CASSVTGVLQYGYTF